This TCR beta chain was observed in a study of human T cells and chemical hapten exposure. Findings of the study overall: The donor cohort had alopecia, so its immune response may not match that of healthy people. Expanded TCR sets contained significantly more large CDR3 similarity clusters than controls. Patch test score was positively correlated with the counts of PT1 expanded TCRs.

The CDR3 totals 18 residues. Germline CDR1 SGHVS, CDR2 FQNEAQ. Trimming cost V 1 base and J 4 bases; bases outside gene matches: 12. This sample's time point: pre-sensitization, week 0. The sample's treatment: therapeutic diphenylcyclopropenone sensitization with weekly scalp DPC. Sample donors consisted of patients with alopecia, aged 18 to 70 years, who were suitable for DPC. MiXCR, run by TCRdb on the RACE reads, gives a single entry per CDR3 protein. This sample has approximately 180,000 distinct CDR3 sequences; approximately 29% occur once, and the top ten carry just under 3%. Worth noting for this clonotype: The antigen remains unidentified.

Material: whole blood, obtained in connection with sensitization to the hapten diphenylcyclopropenone (DPC). The chain joins TRBV7-8 to TRBJ2-3; TRBD1 matches at 9 bases. The TCR comes from a young woman with alopecia areata. Some clones in this sample may be carry-over from other donors' samples. The DNA of the CDR3 is TGTGCCAGCAGCTTAGTTAGCGTAACAGGGGGCTATTCAGATACGCAGTATTTT. It is translated as CASSLVSVTGGYSDTQYF.